The next 31 T cell receptor beta chains were all read from a single sample in a study of T cell responses to AZD1222 COVID-19 vaccine. The protocol was immunoSEQ multiplex PCR, while the TCRdb copy is restricted to in-frame clones and leaves out a portion. The table records 90,000 to 150,000 clones, about 90% of them present only once. Material: peripheral blood, obtained 28 days after the second AZD1222 dose. These receptors came from an adult who received the AZD1222 COVID-19 vaccine.

The chain carries TRBV19 and TRBJ1-3; D is undetermined. V was cut by 3 bases and J by 4 bases, with 13 bases left in between. CDR1 LNHDA and CDR2 SQIVND come from the germline V gene (reference sequence). The CDR3 totals 15 residues. The DNA for the CDR3 is TGTGCCAGTAGTATCAGTGGGGTCTCCGGAAACACCATATATTTT. Encoded protein: CASSISGVSGNTIYF.

This chain joins TRBV7-9 and TRBJ2-7; 7 nucleotides line up with TRBD1. The V gene end was trimmed by 1 base and the J gene end by 4 bases; junction bases not matched to a gene: 7. Germline V gene sequence: CDR1 SEHNR, CDR2 FQNEAQ (reference sequence). This CDR3 comprises 15 residues. The CDR3 spells CASSLEAGGAYEQYF. CDR3 nucleotide sequence: TGTGCCAGCAGCTTAGAGGCAGGGGGTGCATACGAGCAGTACTTC.

The genes are TRBV7-9 and TRBJ1-4; a possible D gene is TRBD1 (5 bases). Per germline, CDR1 SEHNR and CDR2 FQNEAQ (reference sequence). Trimming cost V 1 base and J 8 bases, with 14 bases left between them. The CDR3 sequence is 15 residues long. In nucleotides, the CDR3 is TGTGCCAGCAGCTTAGTATCCGGGACGGGGGAAAAACTGTTTTTT. Residues: CASSLVSGTGEKLFF.

This chain connects TRBV10-2 to TRBJ1-1, with D unresolved. Trimming removed 3 bases at V and 0 bases at J, with 5 bases between. Germline CDR1 is WSHSY and CDR2 is SAAADI. The length of the CDR3 is 13 residues. CDR3 loop: CASSDGLNTEAFF. In nucleotides, the CDR3 is TGCGCCAGCAGTGATGGTCTGAACACTGAAGCTTTCTTT.

In regard to this clone: A read error may account for a junction end that differs from germline. The V gene is TRBV7-7, the J gene TRBJ1-5; 8 bases agree with TRBD1. This CDR3 contains 16 residues. Germline V lookup: CDR1 SSHAT, CDR2 FNYEAQ (reference sequence). The CDR3 coding sequence is TGTGCTAGCAGCTTAGACAGGGGCGTATGGAATCAGCCCCAGCATTTT. As protein: CASSLDRGVWNQPQHF.

V gene TRBV29-1 combines with J gene TRBJ1-1; possibly TRBD1 for D (5 bases). Germline CDR1 reads SQVTM; CDR2 reads ANQGSEA. CDR3 length: 12 residues. Trimming cost V 2 bases and J 3 bases, with 7 bases left between them. CDR3 protein: CSVELGDTEAFF. The DNA of the CDR3 is TGCAGCGTTGAATTGGGGGACACTGAAGCTTTCTTT.

The chain links TRBV27 to TRBJ2-3; a possible D gene is TRBD2 (5 bases). Germline-derived CDR1 and CDR2 are MNHEY and SMNVEV (reference sequence). Deletions cut 3 bases from V and 3 bases from J, with 19 bases between. The CDR3 spans 17 residues. The CDR3 DNA is TGTGCCAGCAGTTTCCTGACTACCCGGAGTCGTACAGATACGCAGTATTTT. Protein: CASSFLTTRSRTDTQYF.

This clone was picked up a small number of times. V and J are TRBV2 and TRBJ1-2; D uncertain. V gave up 2 bases and J gave up 4 bases, with 11 bases separating them. Germline V gives CDR1 SNHLY, CDR2 FYNNEI. CDR3 length: 14 amino acids. CDR3 sequence reads: CASSEPLRAYGYTF. The CDR3 DNA reads TGTGCCAGCAGTGAACCGTTGCGGGCCTATGGCTACACCTTC.

The CDR3 sequence: CASSPIEGNTEAFF. The CDR3 DNA follows: TGTGCCAGCTCACCCATAGAAGGGAACACTGAAGCTTTCTTT. The chain has TRBV18 and TRBJ1-1; D is unclear. Trimming cost V 3 bases and J 1 base, with 9 bases left between them. The germline CDR1 and CDR2 sequences are KGHSH and LQKENI. This CDR3 contains 14 residues.

The J gene is TRBJ1-4, the V gene TRBV6-4; D is unclear. This CDR3 has 17 amino acids. Trimming took off 1 base at V and 2 bases at J, with 14 bases between the two ends. From germline, CDR1 is MRHNA and CDR2 SNTAGT. CDR3 DNA: TGTGCCAGCAGTGACTTGGTCCCCGGGCACACTAATGAAAAACTGTTTTTT. It specifies CASSDLVPGHTNEKLFF.

The CDR3, as DNA: TGTGCCAGCAGTCAGGGAGGTCAGCCCCAGCATTTT. This translates into CASSQGGQPQHF. The chain couples TRBV6-6 to TRBJ1-5; D may be TRBD1 (5 bases). The CDR3 covers 12 residues. Germline loops: CDR1 MNHNY, CDR2 SVGAGI (reference sequence). V was pared by 5 bases and J by 6 bases, with 8 bases between.

The chain combines TRBV28 with TRBJ2-1; D remains ambiguous. Germline-derived CDR1 and CDR2 are MDHEN and SYDVKM. V lost 4 bases and J lost 7, with 8 bases in between. This CDR3 is 12 amino acids long. This chain's CDR3 is CASSSVGNEQFF. The CDR3 nucleotides read TGTGCCAGCAGTTCGGTGGGGAATGAGCAGTTCTTC.

This sequence joins TRBV10-3 and TRBJ1-4; a weak D match, TRBD1 (5 bases). Germline CDR1 reads ENHRY; CDR2 reads SYGVKD. The CDR3 consists of 14 residues. The V end lost 3 bases, the J end lost 7 bases, and 12 bases lay between the germline ends. CDR3 bases: TGTGCCATCAGTGACGGGGGAGCAAGTGAAAAACTGTTTTTT. Its protein is CAISDGGASEKLFF.

This chain connects TRBV12-3 or TRBV12-4 to TRBJ2-5; perhaps D is TRBD1 or TRBD2 (5 bases each). The germline V and J ends were trimmed by 5 bases and 5 bases, with 9 bases remaining between them. CDR3 length: 12 residues. The CDR3 region is CASSPGLETQYF. CDR3 sequence (DNA): TGTGCCAGCAGTCCGGGGCTGGAGACCCAGTACTTC.

This chain links TRBV27 with TRBJ2-2; possibly TRBD2 for D (5 bases). Germline V gene lookup returns CDR1 MNHEY and CDR2 SMNVEV (reference sequence). V shed 3 bases and J shed 1 base, with 9 bases lying between them. The CDR3 contains 15 residues. As DNA, the CDR3 is TGTGCCAGCAGTTTTTGGGGAGAGAACACCGGGGAGCTGTTTTTT. Translating gives CASSFWGENTGELFF.

This sequence joins TRBV28 and TRBJ2-2, with TRBD1 matching over 10 bases. The CDR3 is made up of 15 amino acids. Germline trimming cut 2 bases from V and 5 bases from J; bases unmatched to any gene: 2. Germline-derived CDR1 and CDR2 are MDHEN and SYDVKM. The CDR3 here is CASSLGTGVTGELFF. The CDR3 region has the DNA TGTGCCAGCAGTTTAGGGACAGGGGTGACCGGGGAGCTGTTTTTT. Variable domain in full (rest from reference TRBV28 and TRBJ2-2): DVKVTQSSRYLVKRTGEKVFLECVQDMDHENMFWYRQDPGLGLRLIYFSYDVKMKEKGDIPEGYSVSREKKERFSLILESASTNQTSMYLCASSLGTGVTGELFFGEGSRLTVL.

This clone was seen a single time. The rearrangement joins TRBV18 to TRBJ2-2, with D possibly TRBD2 on 5 matching bases. CDR3 length: 14 amino acids. V lost 1 base and J lost 6, with 9 bases in between. Germline loops: CDR1 KGHSH, CDR2 LQKENI. CDR3 amino acids: CASSPLSGAGELFF. The DNA for the CDR3 is TGTGCCAGCTCACCACTCTCCGGGGCCGGGGAGCTGTTTTTT.

The chain joins TRBV5-1 to TRBJ2-5; 8 bases are a match to TRBD2. The germline V gene encodes CDR1 SGHRS and CDR2 YFSETQ. V lost 1 base to trimming and J lost 1 base; unmatched junction nucleotides: 6. The CDR3 sequence is 16 residues long. CDR3 bases: TGCGCCAGCAGCTTGTTGGCGGGAGGAATCCAAGAGACCCAGTACTTC. This sequence encodes CASSLLAGGIQETQYF.

V and J are TRBV7-9 and TRBJ2-7; 7 bases fit TRBD1. J lost 5 bases, V lost 4 bases, and 11 bases had no gene match. In germline, CDR1 is SEHNR, CDR2 FQNEAQ (reference sequence). This CDR3 is 15 amino acids long. Written as DNA, the CDR3 is TGTGCCAGCAGCTACCACGGAGGACAGGTCCACGAGCAGTACTTC. Its translation: CASSYHGGQVHEQYF.

The rearrangement uses TRBV6-5 and TRBJ2-3, with 7 bases fitting TRBD1. With 7 bases clipped from V and 2 bases from J, the junction kept 6 bases outside the gene matches. The CDR3 length is 14 residues. Germline assignment: CDR1 MNHEY and CDR2 SVGAGI. DNA for the CDR3: TGTGCCAGCAAACAGGGGATGGTCACAGATACGCAGTATTTT. Translating gives CASKQGMVTDTQYF.

J is TRBJ1-2 and V is TRBV27; the match to TRBD1 covers 12 bases. Germline CDR1 and CDR2: MNHEY and SMNVEV (reference sequence). V shed 5 bases, J shed 5 bases, and the junction held 9 bases outside the gene matches. CDR3 length equals 16 residues. The CDR3 loop is CASSTGTGGLDYGYTF. The CDR3 nucleotides read TGTGCCAGCAGTACCGGGACAGGGGGCTTAGATTATGGCTACACCTTC.

The chain is built from TRBV5-1 and TRBJ2-1; 9 nucleotides align to TRBD2. The length of the CDR3 is 16 residues. The J segment lost 3 bases and the V segment lost 6 bases, leaving 10 bases of the junction unmatched. Germline CDR1 is SGHRS and CDR2 is YFSETQ. This CDR3 reads CASTSGGGAHYNEQFF. CDR3 coding DNA: TGCGCCAGCACCTCTGGCGGGGGGGCACACTACAATGAGCAGTTCTTC.

The rearrangement uses TRBV7-2 and TRBJ2-3; maybe TRBD1 (5 bases). The ends were cut back, 7 bases at V and 0 bases at J, with 11 bases in the middle. Germline V CDR1 and CDR2: SGHTA, FQGNSA. The CDR3 extends over 14 amino acids. The CDR3 sequence is CASTTVPSTDTQYF. CDR3 coding DNA: TGTGCCAGCACGACAGTACCTAGCACAGATACGCAGTATTTT.

The CDR3 nucleotides read TGCGCCAGCAGCTTGGTAACGGGTGGCACAGATACGCAGTATTTT. Translated: CASSLVTGGTDTQYF. The J gene is TRBJ2-3, the V gene TRBV5-1; no clear D. The germline V and J ends were trimmed by 0 bases and 1 base, with 9 bases remaining between them. The CDR3 is made up of 15 amino acids. From germline, CDR1 is SGHRS and CDR2 YFSETQ.

The chain combines TRBV18 with TRBJ2-3; D remains ambiguous. The CDR3 runs to 13 residues. Germline V CDR1 and CDR2: KGHSH, LQKENI. The germline V and J ends were trimmed by 6 bases and 6 bases, with 13 bases remaining between them. The CDR3 protein is CASSPSRADTQYF. CDR3 nucleotides: TGTGCCAGCTCCCCCTCACGCGCCGATACGCAGTATTTT.

V gene TRBV6-5 combines with J gene TRBJ2-3, with 10 nucleotides matching TRBD1. This CDR3 has 14 residues. V lost 6 bases, J lost 5 bases, and 5 bases stayed unmatched. CDR1 and CDR2 (germline): MNHEY, SVGAGI. The DNA for the CDR3 is TGTGCCAGCAGCCGGCGGGACAGGGGAGATACGCAGTATTTT. It encodes CASSRRDRGDTQYF.

The chain has TRBV24-1 and TRBJ2-2, with D unresolved. The CDR3 is 15 amino acids. Looked up from germline, CDR1 is KGHDR and CDR2 is SFDVKD. V was pared by 5 bases and J by 7 bases, with 16 bases between. The chain's CDR3 is CATSADHYRDGELFF. CDR3 coding DNA: TGTGCCACCAGTGCCGACCACTATAGGGACGGGGAGCTGTTTTTT.

V gene TRBV15 combines with J gene TRBJ1-4, with 9 bases lining up with TRBD1. The junction had 5 bases not matched to a gene; V was cut back by 4 bases and J by 8 bases. CDR1 and CDR2 (germline): LNHNV, YYDKDF (reference sequence). The CDR3 sequence is 14 residues long. This CDR3 reads CATSKDRGNEKLFF. The CDR3 DNA follows: TGTGCCACCAGCAAGGACAGGGGCAACGAAAAACTGTTTTTT.

V is TRBV5-4 and J is TRBJ1-2, with D possibly being TRBD1 (5 bases). Per germline, CDR1 SGHNT and CDR2 YYREEE (reference sequence). V was pared by 1 base and J by 7 bases, with 17 bases between. CDR3 length: 15 residues. CDR3 protein: CASSLTPNAGGGYTF. CDR3 DNA sequence: TGTGCCAGCAGCTTGACCCCGAATGCGGGGGGTGGCTACACCTTC.

V and J are TRBV11-3 and TRBJ2-1; weak D call: TRBD1 (5 bases). This CDR3 is 15 amino acids long. The V end was cut by 3 bases, the J end by 0 bases, with 9 bases between. CDR1 and CDR2 from the germline V gene are SGHNT and YENEEA. This CDR3 is CASSFWGGSYNEQFF. As DNA, the CDR3 is TGTGCCAGCAGCTTCTGGGGCGGCTCCTACAATGAGCAGTTCTTC.

The V call is TRBV4-2, the J call TRBJ1-5; 8 positions agree with TRBD1. V lost 1 base to trimming and J lost 7 bases; unmatched junction nucleotides: 6. The germline CDR1 and CDR2 sequences are LGHNA and YNFKEQ. The CDR3 is 15 amino acids. CDR3 DNA sequence: TGTGCCAGCAGCCAAGGGACAGGGAGCTACCAGCCCCAGCATTTT. Translating gives CASSQGTGSYQPQHF.